Each of the 31 T cell receptor beta chains below was sequenced from the same sample in a study of blood T cell repertoires in COVID-19. Using immunoSEQ multiplex PCR, the repertoire was profiled, and TCRdb retains in-frame clones only, with some absent. The sample records 75,000 to 100,000 clones, approximately 86% being singletons. The sequenced material came from peripheral blood. These receptors all come from a woman older than 75 with acute or convalescent COVID-19.

The rearrangement uses TRBV2 and TRBJ1-2; 8 bases agree with TRBD1. Germline assignment: CDR1 SNHLY and CDR2 FYNNEI. Trimming cost V 5 bases and J 2 bases; bases outside gene matches: 4. This CDR3 is built from 14 residues. In nucleotides, the CDR3 is TGTGCCAGCAGTTCGAGGACAGGGAACTATGGCTACACCTTC. Translated: CASSSRTGNYGYTF.

This rearrangement joins TRBV7-9 to TRBJ1-6, with D tentatively TRBD1 (6 bases). CDR1 is SEHNR and CDR2 is FQNEAQ in the germline V gene (reference sequence). Trimming stripped 1 base from V and 7 bases from J, with 8 bases between. The CDR3 has 14 residues. The CDR3 spells CASSLGTENSPLHF. As DNA, the CDR3 is TGTGCCAGCAGCTTAGGGACAGAAAATTCACCCCTCCACTTT.

The gene calls are TRBV6-5 and TRBJ1-2, with D maybe TRBD1 (6 bases). Trimming took off 5 bases at V and 2 bases at J, with 15 bases between the two ends. The length of the CDR3 is 15 residues. Germline CDR1 reads MNHEY; CDR2 reads SVGAGI. In DNA, the CDR3 is TGTGCCAGCAGTCGGGAGGGACACCCAAACTATGGCTACACCTTC. Amino acids: CASSREGHPNYGYTF.

The rearrangement uses TRBV6-6 and TRBJ2-1; possible D gene TRBD2, 6 bases. The CDR3 spans 11 residues. CDR1 and CDR2 from the germline V gene are MNHNY and SVGAGI (reference sequence). V gave up 9 bases and J gave up 6 bases, with 9 bases separating them. CDR3 DNA: TGTGCCAGTTATAGCGGCAATGAGCAGTTCTTC. This codes for CASYSGNEQFF.

V and J are TRBV7-2 and TRBJ2-7; D possibly corresponds to TRBD2 (6 bases). The CDR3 totals 15 residues. Germline V gene sequence: CDR1 SGHTA, CDR2 FQGNSA. The ends were cut back, 2 bases at V and 2 bases at J, with 13 bases in the middle. CDR3 amino acids: CASSLFETRTYEQYF. The CDR3 DNA is TGTGCCAGCAGCTTATTCGAGACTAGAACCTACGAGCAGTACTTC.

The chain employs TRBV28 and TRBJ1-4, with D unresolved. The CDR3 has 16 amino acids. Trimming pared 6 bases from V and 0 bases from J, leaving 14 bases between. Looked up from germline, CDR1 is MDHEN and CDR2 is SYDVKM. CDR3 in DNA: TGTGCCAGCAGGGAGGGCAAGGGTACAACTAATGAAAAACTGTTTTTT. Encoded protein: CASREGKGTTNEKLFF.

The rearrangement links TRBV2 to TRBJ1-2; no firm D call. The V gene lost 2 bases and the J gene lost 7 bases, with 8 bases spanning the gap. CDR3 length: 12 residues. Germline lookup yields CDR1 SNHLY and CDR2 FYNNEI. The CDR3 DNA is TGTGCCAGCAGTGAACGGCGGGTTGGCTACACCTTC. This translates into CASSERRVGYTF.

V is TRBV5-4 and J is TRBJ1-2; D uncertain. V was shortened by 4 bases and J by 7 bases, with 17 bases between the two germline ends. In germline, CDR1 is SGHNT, CDR2 YYREEE (reference sequence). There are 14 residues in the CDR3. This CDR3 reads CASSPWGGPRGYTF. In DNA form, the CDR3 reads TGTGCCAGCAGCCCCTGGGGAGGGCCCCGTGGCTACACCTTC.

This sequence joins TRBV2 and TRBJ1-1; D ambiguous. Germline loops: CDR1 SNHLY, CDR2 FYNNEI. The CDR3 runs to 14 residues. The V gene lost 8 bases and the J gene lost 4 bases, with 17 bases spanning the gap. CDR3 DNA sequence: TGTGCCAGCGGGAGAGAGGTGAAGAGCACTGAAGCTTTCTTT. Translated: CASGREVKSTEAFF.

The chain carries TRBV6-2 or TRBV6-3 and TRBJ1-5; 8 bases map to TRBD1. CDR3 size: 14 residues. J lost 6 bases, V lost 5 bases, and 6 bases had no gene match. Germline CDR1 reads MNHEY; CDR2 reads SVGEGT. The chain's CDR3 is CASSDPGGSQPQHF. CDR3 DNA: TGTGCCAGCAGTGACCCAGGGGGCTCTCAGCCCCAGCATTTT.

V gene TRBV6-6 combines with J gene TRBJ2-7; 9 bases fit TRBD1. The ends lost 5 bases at V and 0 bases at J; junction bases unmatched: 2. CDR3 length: 14 amino acids. In germline, CDR1 is MNHNY, CDR2 SVGAGI (reference sequence). The CDR3 region is CASSTTGGSYEQYF. CDR3 coding DNA: TGTGCCAGCAGTACGACAGGGGGCTCCTACGAGCAGTACTTC.

On this clone itself: The sample carries other DNA sequences with the same CDR3. The CDR3 coding sequence is TGCGCCAGCAGCCTACAGGGGGCGAATTCACCCCTCCACTTT. It is translated as CASSLQGANSPLHF. This chain uses TRBV5-1 with TRBJ1-6; 9 nucleotides line up with TRBD1. The V segment lost 4 bases and the J segment 7 bases; nucleotides outside the gene matches: 3. CDR1 is SGHRS, CDR2 YFSETQ, per germline. The CDR3 is 14 amino acids.

The rearrangement joins TRBV28 to TRBJ1-4; D remains ambiguous. V gave up 10 bases and J gave up 2 bases, with 11 bases separating them. The germline V gene encodes CDR1 MDHEN and CDR2 SYDVKM. There are 13 residues in the CDR3. Here the CDR3 reads CATARETNEKLFF. The CDR3, as DNA: TGTGCCACCGCCCGGGAGACTAATGAAAAACTGTTTTTT.

Here the CDR3 reads CASSTQGYNEQFF. As DNA, the CDR3 is TGTGCCAGCTCGACCCAGGGATACAATGAGCAGTTCTTC. The chain combines TRBV18 with TRBJ2-1, with D perhaps TRBD1 (5 bases). The V gene's germline CDR1 is KGHSH and CDR2 LQKENI. There are 13 residues in the CDR3. V lost 6 bases and J 4 bases, leaving 10 bases between the germline ends.

V usage is TRBV3-1 (or the pseudogene TRBV3-2) and J usage is TRBJ1-1; the match to TRBD1 covers 12 bases. This CDR3 region has 15 residues. Germline CDR1 reads LGHDT; CDR2 reads YNNKEL (reference sequence). J was trimmed by 6 bases and V by 4 bases; bases with no gene match: 6. In nucleotides, the CDR3 is TGTGCCAGCAGCCCTCGGGACAGGGGGCTGTCTGAAGCTTTCTTT. Protein product: CASSPRDRGLSEAFF.

The V gene is TRBV19, the J gene TRBJ1-2; D is uncertain. This CDR3 spans 13 amino acids. V was pared by 5 bases and J by 1 base, with 8 bases between. The germline gives CDR1 LNHDA, CDR2 SQIVND (reference sequence). The CDR3: CASSLQVNYGYTF. CDR3 nucleotides: TGTGCCAGTAGTCTCCAGGTTAACTATGGCTACACCTTC. Combining the CDR3 with reference TRBV19 and TRBJ1-2 gives the whole variable domain DGGITQSPKYLFRKEGQNVTLSCEQNLNHDAMYWYRQDPGQGLRLIYYSQIVNDFQKGDIAEGYSVSREKKESFPLTVTSAQKNPTAFYLCASSLQVNYGYTFGSGTRLTVV.

This chain connects TRBV7-2 to TRBJ2-7; D is uncertain. V was clipped by 5 bases and J by 0 bases, with 8 bases between them. The CDR3 sequence is 13 residues long. Germline loops: CDR1 SGHTA, CDR2 FQGNSA. CDR3 region: CASSPDISYEQYF. The CDR3 DNA follows: TGTGCCAGCAGCCCTGACATCTCCTACGAGCAGTACTTC.

This clone was seen once. The chain employs TRBV7-3 and TRBJ2-7; weak D call: TRBD2 (5 bases). CDR3 size: 13 residues. V lost 3 bases and J 4 bases, leaving 10 bases between the germline ends. The germline V gene encodes CDR1 SGHTA and CDR2 FQGTGA. Here the CDR3 reads CASSFGVEYEQYF. The CDR3 DNA reads TGTGCCAGCAGCTTCGGGGTTGAATACGAGCAGTACTTC.

This CDR3 is CASSQEEAGGYGYTF. The CDR3 bases are TGTGCCAGCAGCCAAGAGGAGGCGGGAGGCTATGGCTACACCTTC. The chain links TRBV4-2 to TRBJ1-2; D gene ambiguous. The CDR3 sequence is 15 residues long. Between the trimmed V and J ends, which lost 0 bases and 4 bases, there was a span of 12 bases. Germline V lookup: CDR1 LGHNA, CDR2 YNFKEQ.

The V gene is TRBV28, the J gene TRBJ1-2; D remains unclear. The CDR3 totals 12 residues. Trimming removed 6 bases at V and 2 bases at J, with 7 bases between. Germline V gene lookup returns CDR1 MDHEN and CDR2 SYDVKM. The CDR3 DNA reads as TGTGCCAGCAGGTTTCTAAACTATGGCTACACCTTC. Its protein product is CASRFLNYGYTF.

The chain carries TRBV5-8 and TRBJ1-4; 8 nucleotides align to TRBD1. Per germline, CDR1 SGHTS and CDR2 YDEGEE. This CDR3 is built from 14 residues. V trimming: 5 bases; J trimming: 8 bases; junction bases outside the gene matches: 8. CDR3 region: CASRAQGAGEKLFF. The CDR3, as DNA: TGTGCCAGCAGGGCGCAGGGGGCAGGGGAAAAACTGTTTTTT.

With regard to this clone: No DNA is shown, since the ends of the CDR3 on it are uncertain; the CDR3 is the one TCRdb lists. The chain is built from TRBV21-1 and TRBJ2-6; no check of the table's D call, TRBD1, against the DNA was made. TRBV21-1 constitutes a pseudogene. The CDR3 is 22 residues long, ends included. The CDR3: CASSKVRFAPGTPCSGANVLTF.

The V gene is TRBV7-8, the J gene TRBJ2-6; weak D call: TRBD1 (5 bases). Germline CDR1 reads SGHVS; CDR2 reads FQNEAQ. CDR3 length: 17 amino acids. Trimming left V 2 bases short and J 4 bases short, with 15 bases between. The CDR3 region is CASSLTAGSLGANVLTF. The CDR3 DNA reads TGTGCCAGCAGCTTAACGGCAGGGTCTCTAGGGGCCAACGTCCTGACTTTC.

The rearrangement uses TRBV19 and TRBJ1-1; no definite D call. CDR1 is LNHDA, CDR2 SQIVND, per germline (reference sequence). This CDR3 has 15 residues. With 5 bases removed from V and 4 bases from J, the gap between germline ends came to 17 bases. The CDR3: CASSGGSLGSTEAFF. The DNA for the CDR3 is TGTGCCAGTAGTGGCGGGTCCCTGGGGAGCACTGAAGCTTTCTTT. The full variable domain, with the rest looked up from reference TRBV19 and TRBJ1-1, is DGGITQSPKYLFRKEGQNVTLSCEQNLNHDAMYWYRQDPGQGLRLIYYSQIVNDFQKGDIAEGYSVSREKKESFPLTVTSAQKNPTAFYLCASSGGSLGSTEAFFGQGTRLTVV.

The gene calls are TRBV5-1 and TRBJ1-1, with 8 nucleotides matching TRBD1. This CDR3 contains 16 residues. The germline gives CDR1 SGHRS, CDR2 YFSETQ. V lost 4 bases and J lost 1; bases outside the gene matches: 9. The CDR3 sequence: CASSRLADRGNTEAFF. The CDR3 nucleotides read TGCGCCAGCAGCCGGCTGGCCGACAGGGGGAACACTGAAGCTTTCTTT.

This chain uses TRBV14 with TRBJ1-1; the match to TRBD1 covers 7 bases. The CDR3 contains 13 residues. The ends lost 5 bases at V and 6 bases at J; junction bases unmatched: 6. Germline CDR1 SGHDN, CDR2 FVKESK. The CDR3 region is CASSYDRVAEAFF. The CDR3 region has the DNA TGTGCCAGCAGCTATGACAGGGTCGCTGAAGCTTTCTTT.

The chain has TRBV7-9 and TRBJ2-5; D gene unclear. Per germline, CDR1 SEHNR and CDR2 FQNEAQ (reference sequence). The V and J ends lost 1 base and 4 bases respectively, with 4 bases between them. This CDR3 region has 12 residues. CDR3 nucleotides: TGTGCCAGCAGCTTAGTCGGAGAGACCCAGTACTTC. It is translated as CASSLVGETQYF.

The chain recombines TRBV5-1 with TRBJ2-2; 12 nucleotides match TRBD2. CDR1 and CDR2 (germline): SGHRS, YFSETQ. The CDR3 extends over 17 amino acids. V trimming: 4 bases; J trimming: 2 bases; junction bases outside the gene matches: 6. The CDR3 loop reads CASSASSGGANTGELFF. The CDR3 region has the DNA TGCGCCAGCAGCGCCTCTAGCGGGGGGGCCAACACCGGGGAGCTGTTTTTT.

V gene TRBV30 combines with J gene TRBJ2-7; 10 bases are shared with TRBD2. Trimming removed 0 bases from V and 1 base from J; junction bases left unmatched: 3. Germline CDR1 reads GTSNPN; CDR2 reads SVGIG (reference sequence). The CDR3 totals 15 residues. CDR3 in DNA: TGTGCCTGGAGTGTAGGACTAGCGGCATCCTACGAGCAGTACTTC. Protein sequence: CAWSVGLAASYEQYF.

V is TRBV27 and J is TRBJ1-6; 10 positions agree with TRBD1. The V gene end was trimmed by 4 bases and the J gene end by 9 bases; junction bases not matched to a gene: 6. This CDR3 region has 15 residues. Germline V gene sequence: CDR1 MNHEY, CDR2 SMNVEV (reference sequence). CDR3 nucleotide sequence: TGTGCCAGCAGTTACCGGGACAGGGGCCGTTCACCCCTCCACTTT. It specifies CASSYRDRGRSPLHF.

This clone appeared a few times. The chain joins TRBV27 to TRBJ2-2; TRBD2 matches at 14 bases. Germline V gene lookup returns CDR1 MNHEY and CDR2 SMNVEV (reference sequence). Trimming cost V 6 bases and J 7 bases; bases outside gene matches: 7. This CDR3 is built from 16 residues. The CDR3 region is CASSRTSGGYGGELFF. The CDR3 bases are TGTGCCAGCAGCAGGACTAGCGGGGGGTACGGCGGGGAGCTGTTTTTT.